What follows describes a single T cell receptor beta chain. Only in-frame clones appear in the TCRdb table, and some are missing; sequencing was by immunoSEQ multiplex PCR. The sample includes fewer than 400,000 clones, 80% to 90% of them seen just once. V dropped 4 bases and J dropped 6 bases, with 10 bases sitting between them. CDR1 SGHRS and CDR2 YFSETQ come from the germline V gene. The CDR3 extends over 12 amino acids. This sample was taken from a study of blood T cell repertoires in COVID-19. The TCR originated in a man aged 25 to 45 who had recovered from COVID-19. The chain links TRBV5-1 to TRBJ1-1, with a tentative D call TRBD1 (6 bases). Sequenced: PBMCs or T cells enriched from blood (not recorded which). CDR3 loop: CASSQQGAEAFF. For the CDR3, the DNA is TGCGCCAGCAGCCAACAGGGCGCTGAAGCTTTCTTT. Combining the CDR3 with reference TRBV5-1 and TRBJ1-1 gives the whole variable domain KAGVTQTPRYLIKTRGQQVTLSCSPISGHRSVSWYQQTPGQGLQFLFEYFSETQRNKGNFPGRFSGRQFSNSRSEMNVSTLELGDSALYLCASSQQGAEAFFGQGTRLTVV.